Listed here are 15 T cell receptor beta chains from one sample, sequenced in a study of identical twins (dated by TCRdb to about 2016). Libraries were prepared through 5' RACE. Instrument on record: Illumina HiSeq 2000. Starting from the raw public reads, TCRdb applied fastp trimming at Q25, assembled clones with MiXCR and retained in-frame beta chains. All rows with the same CDR3 protein become a single entry with the most common DNA and genes. Counted in this sample were roughly 710,000 distinct CDR3 sequences; approximately 6% of them appeared once. 1.5% to 2% of the sample rests with the top ten. Specimen: naive T cells sorted from blood. Explained via the paper, the cell subset or site label denotes: cells isolated with a human naive T-cell isolation kit. Receptors originate from a man younger than 35 in good health.

The chain carries TRBV12-3 or TRBV12-4 and TRBJ1-2; D uncertain. V was trimmed by 6 bases and J by 4 bases, leaving 12 bases between them. CDR3 length: 13 residues. CDR3: CASSYLDLYGYTF. The CDR3 nucleotides read TGTGCCAGCAGCTATCTAGACCTCTATGGCTACACCTTC.

The chain employs TRBV7-3 and TRBJ2-7; tentative D call: TRBD2 (5 bases). V lost 0 bases and J 6 bases, leaving 15 bases between the germline ends. Germline CDR1 is SGHTA and CDR2 is FQGTGA. This CDR3 is built from 15 residues. The CDR3 DNA reads TGTGCCAGCAGCTTAACGGCGGGCTCCACGGGCGAGCAGTACTTC. Protein sequence: CASSLTAGSTGEQYF. The full variable domain, in which reference TRBV7-3 and TRBJ2-7 provide the parts outside the CDR3, is GAGVSQTPSNKVTEKGKYVELRCDPISGHTALYWYRQSLGQGPEFLIYFQGTGAADDSGLPNDRFFAVRPEGSVSTLKIQRTERGDSAVYLCASSLTAGSTGEQYFGPGTRLTVT.

This clonotype was observed many times. The chain recombines TRBV20-1 with TRBJ1-1; D remains ambiguous. Germline V gene lookup returns CDR1 DFQATT and CDR2 SNEGSKA (reference sequence). The CDR3 contains 14 residues. V lost 0 bases and J lost 6, with 14 bases in between. CDR3 coding DNA: TGCAGTGCTAGAGATGGGAGGGTGTACGCTGAAGCTTTCTTT. Protein sequence: CSARDGRVYAEAFF.

This chain links TRBV7-8 with TRBJ2-5, with TRBD1 identical over 9 bases. Germline V lookup: CDR1 SGHVS, CDR2 FQNEAQ. The CDR3 runs to 16 residues. V lost 3 bases and J lost 2; bases outside the gene matches: 7. CDR3 in amino acids: CASSFATGGPQETQYF. As DNA, the CDR3 is TGTGCCAGCAGCTTCGCAACAGGGGGCCCACAAGAGACCCAGTACTTC.

This chain joins TRBV10-3 and TRBJ2-7; a weak D match, TRBD1 (6 bases). From germline, CDR1 is ENHRY and CDR2 SYGVKD. V lost 2 bases and J 1 base, leaving 6 bases between the germline ends. The length of the CDR3 is 13 residues. CDR3 in amino acids: CAISEDRSYEQYF. CDR3 nucleotide sequence: TGTGCCATCAGTGAGGACAGGTCCTACGAGCAGTACTTC.

This clonotype came up many times. This sequence joins TRBV20-1 and TRBJ2-5; D possibly corresponds to TRBD2 (5 bases). The V gene's germline CDR1 is DFQATT and CDR2 SNEGSKA (reference sequence). CDR3 length equals 15 residues. V was clipped by 0 bases and J by 5 bases, with 16 bases between them. CDR3: CSARDRRLATETQYF. CDR3 nucleotides: TGCAGTGCTAGAGATCGGCGGCTAGCAACCGAGACCCAGTACTTC.

This clonotype has a count of ten or more. This chain connects TRBV7-8 to TRBJ2-3; 8 bases match TRBD2. This CDR3 region has 17 residues. Germline values: CDR1 SGHVS, CDR2 FQNEAQ. The V segment lost 5 bases and the J segment 2 bases; nucleotides outside the gene matches: 12. The DNA of the CDR3 is TGTGCCAGCAGCCTACAAACCACTAGCGGTTTCACAGATACGCAGTATTTT. The encoded protein is CASSLQTTSGFTDTQYF.

This clonotype occurred a few times. The J gene is TRBJ2-1, the V gene TRBV11-2; TRBD1 matches 9 bases. This CDR3 is 19 amino acids long. CDR1 SGHAT and CDR2 FQNNGV come from the germline V gene. Germline trimming cut 5 bases from V and 1 base from J; bases unmatched to any gene: 15. The CDR3 nucleotides are TGTGCCAGCAGCCTAGGAGCAGGGACAGGGATCAGGTCCTACAATGAGCAGTTCTTC. The encoded protein is CASSLGAGTGIRSYNEQFF.

This clonotype has ten or more counts. The chain recombines TRBV27 with TRBJ1-6, with D possibly being TRBD1 (5 bases). The V and J ends lost 3 bases and 8 bases respectively, with 11 bases between them. The germline CDR1 and CDR2 sequences are MNHEY and SMNVEV (reference sequence). The length of the CDR3 is 14 residues. CDR3 bases: TGTGCCAGCAGTTTTGAGGGGATAGATTCACCCCTCCACTTT. Amino acids: CASSFEGIDSPLHF.

This clonotype was recorded a few times. CDR3 in DNA: TGTGCCAGCACGGCTAGCGGCCAAGGGGAGCAGTACGTC. Translating it yields CASTASGQGEQYV. This rearrangement joins TRBV6-2 or TRBV6-3 to TRBJ2-7; 7 bases map to TRBD2. The CDR3 runs to 13 residues. CDR1 MNHEY and CDR2 SVGEGT come from the germline V gene. The V segment lost 7 bases and the J segment 7 bases; nucleotides outside the gene matches: 10.

This clonotype was detected many times. The chain combines TRBV5-1 with TRBJ2-5; a possible D gene is TRBD2 (6 bases). Trimming left V 4 bases short and J 4 bases short, with 14 bases between. Per the germline V gene, CDR1 is SGHRS and CDR2 is YFSETQ. The CDR3 runs 14 residues. CDR3 nucleotide sequence: TGCGCCAGCAGCAGGGGCGGGATTGTAGAGACCCAGTACTTC. Its protein product is CASSRGGIVETQYF. Full variable domain (outside the CDR3, taken from reference TRBV5-1 and TRBJ2-5): KAGVTQTPRYLIKTRGQQVTLSCSPISGHRSVSWYQQTPGQGLQFLFEYFSETQRNKGNFPGRFSGRQFSNSRSEMNVSTLELGDSALYLCASSRGGIVETQYFGPGTRLLVL.

This clonotype has only a few counts. The chain recombines TRBV4-3 with TRBJ2-7; D is ambiguous. CDR1 LGHNA and CDR2 YSLEER come from the germline V gene. Trimming removed 2 bases from V and 0 bases from J, with 11 bases in between. The CDR3 has 15 amino acids. The CDR3 is CASSQMLVGSYEQYF. The CDR3 nucleotides read TGCGCCAGCAGCCAAATGTTAGTAGGCTCCTACGAGCAGTACTTC.

V is TRBV3-1 and J is TRBJ2-5; 7 positions agree with TRBD2. The CDR3 extends over 15 amino acids. Trimming took 0 bases from V and 7 from J; bases not matched to a gene: 8. The germline gives CDR1 LGHDT, CDR2 YNNKEL (reference sequence). CDR3 in DNA: TGTGCCAGCAGCCAAGATCATCTAGCGGACGGGACCCAGTACTTC. Residues: CASSQDHLADGTQYF.

The J gene is TRBJ1-4, the V gene TRBV18; perhaps TRBD1 as D (6 bases). Between the trimmed V and J ends, which lost 1 base and 8 bases, there was a span of 14 bases. Germline loops: CDR1 KGHSH, CDR2 LQKENI. The CDR3 totals 15 residues. CDR3 in DNA: TGTGCCAGCTCACCACTCAGGACTCAGGGGGAAAAACTGTTTTTT. It specifies CASSPLRTQGEKLFF. Full variable domain (remainder filled in from reference TRBV18 and TRBJ1-4): NAGVMQNPRHLVRRRGQEARLRCSPMKGHSHVYWYRQLPEEGLKFMVYLQKENIIDESGMPKERFSAEFPKEGPSILRIQQVVRGDSAAYFCASSPLRTQGEKLFFGSGTQLSVL.

The V gene is TRBV20-1, the J gene TRBJ2-3, with 7 positions matching TRBD2. Germline-derived CDR1 and CDR2 are DFQATT and SNEGSKA (reference sequence). This CDR3 is 15 amino acids long. With 0 bases clipped from V and 6 bases from J, the junction kept 9 bases outside the gene matches. CDR3 in amino acids: CSAREPQLALDTQYF. The DNA for the CDR3 is TGCAGTGCTAGAGAGCCCCAACTAGCGCTTGATACGCAGTATTTT.